This is a list of T cell receptor beta chains from one sample in a study of post-analysis software for immune sequencing data. TCRdb recomputed calls from the PCR reads with MiXCR, one row per CDR3 protein. Counted here are roughly 800,000 distinct CDR3 sequences, just over 45% occurring once; the ten biggest clones make up roughly 4.4%. Sequenced input: blood. Source of these receptors: a girl under 18 with multiple sclerosis. CDR3s include the opening cysteine and the closing phenylalanine or tryptophan. The D gene is left open where the match is weak. The size field is filled for only some rows; it gives once, few, many or a size class.

>few|TRBJ2-1|NA|TRBV15
TGTGCCACCAGCAGAGAAGGGGAAGCGGAGGCCTACAATGAGCAGTTCTTC
CATSREGEAEAYNEQFF
>few|TRBJ2-1|TRBD2|TRBV20-1
TGCAGTGCGCTTCTAAGCGGGAGGGCCAATGAGCAGTTCTTC
CSALLSGRANEQFF
>few|TRBJ1-2|NA|TRBV12-3/TRBV12-4
TGTGCCAGCAGTCCGGGACCGAGAGGCTACACCTTC
CASSPGPRGYTF
>NA|TRBJ2-7|NA|TRBV6-1
TGTGCCAGCAGTGAATGGGGCAGGGGAAACGAGCAGTACTTC
CASSEWGRGNEQYF
>NA|TRBJ2-7|NA|TRBV12-3/TRBV12-4
TGTGCCAGCAGTTTAGGCAGGATGCTCTACGAGCAGTACTTC
CASSLGRMLYEQYF
>few|TRBJ2-1|NA|TRBV20-1
TGCAGTGCCGCGTCTATGGGTGGGCAGTTCTTC
CSAASMGGQFF
>many|TRBJ1-2|NA|TRBV24-1
TGTGCCACCAGTGATTTGAGGGGCAGCGGCTACACCTTC
CATSDLRGSGYTF
>NA|TRBJ2-7|TRBD2|TRBV5-5
TGTGCCAGCAGCTTGGGGGCCTCACTAGCGGGAGCTCTGGACAATGAGCAGTACTTC
CASSLGASLAGALDNEQYF
>NA|TRBJ2-7|NA|TRBV6-2/TRBV6-3
TGTGCCAGCAGTCATCACAGCCTCTACGAGCAGTACTTC
CASSHHSLYEQYF
>NA|TRBJ1-4|NA|TRBV6-5
TGTGCCAGCAGTTGGGTCGGAACTAATGAAAAACTGTTTTTT
CASSWVGTNEKLFF
>NA|TRBJ2-7|TRBD2|TRBV20-1
TGCAGTGCTAGAGATGGGGATAGCGGGGGCTACGAGCAGTACTTC
CSARDGDSGGYEQYF
>few|TRBJ2-1|NA|TRBV5-1
TGCGCCAGTACAACCGGGACCCCCTCCTACAATGAGCAGTTCTTC
CASTTGTPSYNEQFF
>many|TRBJ2-7|NA|TRBV6-5
TGTGCCAGCAGATCTCCGGGACTTCTATACGAGCAGTACTTC
CASRSPGLLYEQYF
>few|TRBJ2-3|NA|TRBV9
TGTGCCAGCAGCGTATTGGGGGATACGCAGTATTTT
CASSVLGDTQYF
>NA|TRBJ2-3|NA|TRBV29-1
TGCAGCGTAGCAGGCGAGGGTCCAGATACGCAGTATTTT
CSVAGEGPDTQYF
>NA|TRBJ2-7|TRBD2|TRBV6-6
TGTGCCAGCACGACTAGCGGGACTTACGAGCAGTACTTC
CASTTSGTYEQYF
>NA|TRBJ2-1|TRBD1|TRBV6-1
TGTGCCAGCAGTGAAATGGGGACAGGGGACAATGAGCAGTTCTTC
CASSEMGTGDNEQFF
>NA|TRBJ2-3|NA|TRBV7-2
TGTGCCAGCAGCTTCAGGGTTGCAGATACGCAGTATTTT
CASSFRVADTQYF
>NA|TRBJ2-5|NA|TRBV7-6
TGTGCCAGCAGCTTATTGAGGGAGTCGGAGACCCAGTACTTC
CASSLLRESETQYF
>NA|TRBJ2-4|NA|TRBV12-3/TRBV12-4
TGTGCCAGCAGTTTAGGAGACGACAAAAACATTCAGTACTTC
CASSLGDDKNIQYF
>NA|TRBJ2-7|TRBD1|TRBV7-2
TGTGCCAGCAGCATCTCTGCGGGACAGGGGTTTTACGAGCAGTACTTC
CASSISAGQGFYEQYF
>NA|TRBJ2-6|NA|TRBV6-5
TGTGCCAGCAGTCGCGGACCGTCCTCTGGGGCCAACGTCCTGACTTTC
CASSRGPSSGANVLTF
>NA|TRBJ1-2|TRBD1|TRBV25-1
TGTGCCAGCAGTGAATTCTTCTTTCCATTTTCGGGACAGAAATACGGCTACACCTTC
CASSEFFFPFSGQKYGYTF
>NA|TRBJ1-2|NA|TRBV3-1
TGTGCCAGCAGCCAAGAGACACTAAGTCTCTATGGCTACACCTTC
CASSQETLSLYGYTF
>few|TRBJ1-5|NA|TRBV28
TGTGCCAGCAGTTTGGGGGGAGGGCCCCAGCATTTT
CASSLGGGPQHF
>NA|TRBJ2-7|NA|TRBV5-1
TGCGCCAGCAGCCCGGACGGATCAAGTAACGAGCAGTACTTC
CASSPDGSSNEQYF